The 18 T cell receptor beta chains below come from one sample, sequenced in a study of T cell changes during pregnancy in multiple sclerosis. TCRdb keeps only in-frame clones here, not all; method: immunoSEQ multiplex PCR. The repertoire holds around 70,000 clones, with 85% to 95% as singletons. Specimen: peripheral blood, collected before pregnancy. These receptors came from a female donor with multiple sclerosis, enrolled in a pregnancy study.

The chain links TRBV19 to TRBJ1-5; a weak D match, TRBD1 (6 bases). V dropped 0 bases and J dropped 5 bases, with 8 bases sitting between them. In germline, CDR1 is LNHDA, CDR2 SQIVND (reference sequence). The CDR3 covers 14 residues. The CDR3 protein is CASSIEDSYQPQHF. DNA for the CDR3: TGTGCCAGTAGTATAGAGGACAGCTATCAGCCCCAGCATTTT.

The sample holds one count of this clone. V usage is TRBV5-4 and J usage is TRBJ2-1, with D possibly being TRBD2 (7 bases). V was cut by 4 bases and J by 0 bases, with 11 bases left in between. The CDR3 spans 15 residues. Germline V gives CDR1 SGHNT, CDR2 YYREEE (reference sequence). The CDR3 loop reads CASSSRGASYNEQFF. The DNA for the CDR3 is TGTGCCAGCAGCAGCCGGGGGGCCTCCTACAATGAGCAGTTCTTC.

This chain links TRBV5-1 with TRBJ2-7, with a possible D match to TRBD1 (5 bases). The CDR3 extends over 14 amino acids. The ends were cut back, 0 bases at V and 2 bases at J, with 9 bases in the middle. CDR1 SGHRS and CDR2 YFSETQ come from the germline V gene. CDR3: CASSLAQGAYEQYF. CDR3 DNA sequence: TGCGCCAGCAGCTTGGCGCAGGGCGCCTACGAGCAGTACTTC.

The CDR3 DNA sequence: TGTGCCAGCAGCTTGGTGGGACTAGCGGTTAGCACAGATACGCAGTATTTT. Amino acids: CASSLVGLAVSTDTQYF. The gene calls are TRBV5-4 and TRBJ2-3; 11 bases agree with TRBD2. CDR1 SGHNT and CDR2 YYREEE come from the germline V gene (reference sequence). The V segment lost 0 bases and the J segment 0 bases; nucleotides outside the gene matches: 3. The length of the CDR3 is 17 residues.

The chain couples TRBV9 to TRBJ2-5; no clear D. The V end lost 3 bases, the J end lost 5 bases, and 11 bases lay between the germline ends. Germline V gives CDR1 SGDLS, CDR2 YYNGEE. CDR3 size: 13 residues. CDR3 region: CASSAPRRETQYF. DNA of the CDR3: TGTGCCAGCAGCGCCCCCCGGCGGGAGACCCAGTACTTC.

V gene TRBV6-5 combines with J gene TRBJ2-3; D perhaps matches TRBD1 (6 bases). V was pared by 2 bases and J by 1 base, with 10 bases between. The CDR3 runs to 15 residues. CDR1 and CDR2 from the germline V gene are MNHEY and SVGAGI. This chain's CDR3 is CASSYSWGRTDTQYF. For the CDR3, the DNA is TGTGCCAGCAGTTACAGTTGGGGGCGCACAGATACGCAGTATTTT.

This sequence joins TRBV5-3 and TRBJ1-5; 10 positions match TRBD1. TRBV5-3 is known as an ORF, though its function is uncertain. The J segment lost 0 bases and the V segment lost 3 bases, leaving 12 bases of the junction unmatched. This CDR3 has 19 amino acids. The CDR3 spells CARSSSRDRGHYSNQPQHF. The CDR3 nucleotides are TGTGCCAGAAGCTCCAGCCGGGACAGGGGTCATTATAGCAATCAGCCCCAGCATTTT.

The chain employs TRBV27 and TRBJ2-5, with 8 bases that match TRBD1. This CDR3 region has 13 residues. J was trimmed by 6 bases and V by 4 bases; bases with no gene match: 4. The germline gives CDR1 MNHEY, CDR2 SMNVEV (reference sequence). As DNA, the CDR3 is TGTGCCAGCAGTTCGAACAGGGGGAAGACCCAGTACTTC. It translates to CASSSNRGKTQYF.

The chain combines TRBV7-8 with TRBJ1-1; D is unclear. The germline V gene has CDR1 SGHVS and CDR2 FQNEAQ. This CDR3 spans 13 amino acids. Trimming stripped 5 bases from V and 3 bases from J, with 10 bases between. CDR3 in DNA: TGTGCCAGCAGCACCGAACAGTACACTGAAGCTTTCTTT. It yields the protein CASSTEQYTEAFF.

The rearrangement links TRBV4-3 to TRBJ2-7, with D tentatively TRBD2 (6 bases). V dropped 1 base and J dropped 3 bases, with 10 bases sitting between them. There are 14 residues in the CDR3. Germline CDR1 reads LGHNA; CDR2 reads YSLEER. The CDR3 region is CASSQVGGSYEQYF. DNA for the CDR3: TGCGCCAGCAGCCAAGTTGGGGGGAGCTACGAGCAGTACTTC.

In its sample, this clone was seen once. The V and J genes are TRBV28 and TRBJ2-5; the match to TRBD2 covers 12 bases. The J segment lost 12 bases and the V segment lost 6 bases, leaving 11 bases of the junction unmatched. This CDR3 has 14 amino acids. CDR1 is MDHEN, CDR2 SYDVKM, per germline. The chain's CDR3 is CASRPGLAGSPKYF. The CDR3 DNA reads TGTGCCAGCAGACCCGGACTAGCGGGAAGCCCGAAGTACTTC.

The chain employs TRBV28 and TRBJ1-2, with D possibly TRBD1 on 5 matching bases. The CDR3 loop spans 12 amino acids. Germline V lookup: CDR1 MDHEN, CDR2 SYDVKM. V lost 2 bases to trimming and J lost 7 bases, with 8 bases between them. The CDR3 sequence is CASSLAGLGYTF. CDR3 coding DNA: TGTGCCAGCAGTTTAGCGGGACTTGGCTACACCTTC.

This chain uses TRBV15 with TRBJ1-2; 9 bases fit TRBD1. Trimming removed 4 bases from V and 5 bases from J; junction bases left unmatched: 14. CDR1 and CDR2 (germline): LNHNV, YYDKDF (reference sequence). The CDR3 covers 17 residues. The CDR3 DNA reads TGTGCCACCAGCACCAACCCCCCGGGACAGGGAGAATATGGCTACACCTTC. It translates to CATSTNPPGQGEYGYTF.

The chain employs TRBV7-6 and TRBJ2-2; TRBD1 agrees at 11 bases. With 1 base clipped from V and 6 bases from J, the junction kept 1 base outside the gene matches. The germline gives CDR1 SGHVS, CDR2 FNYEAQ. CDR3 size: 15 residues. Written as DNA, the CDR3 is TGTGCCAGCAGCTTAGGGGGACAGGGGGCCGGGGAGCTGTTTTTT. It translates to CASSLGGQGAGELFF.

The gene calls are TRBV6-6 and TRBJ2-1, with TRBD2 matching over 8 bases. V lost 5 bases, J lost 10 bases, and 7 bases stayed unmatched. Germline V gene sequence: CDR1 MNHNY, CDR2 SVGAGI (reference sequence). CDR3 length: 13 residues. The CDR3 coding sequence is TGTGCCAGCAGTCCCTCAGTAGCGGGAGAGCAGTTCTTC. Its translation: CASSPSVAGEQFF.

The genes are TRBV28 and TRBJ1-5; TRBD1 matches at 7 bases. J gave up 1 base and V 3 bases, and 9 bases lay outside the gene matches. The CDR3 sequence is 17 residues long. The germline gives CDR1 MDHEN, CDR2 SYDVKM. CDR3 loop: CASSLTGPGQSNQPQHF. The CDR3 DNA is TGTGCCAGCAGTTTGACAGGTCCGGGACAGAGCAATCAGCCCCAGCATTTT.

The chain recombines TRBV19 with TRBJ1-1; D gene uncertain. Trimming removed 3 bases at V and 0 bases at J, with 5 bases between. CDR3 length equals 13 residues. The germline V gene encodes CDR1 LNHDA and CDR2 SQIVND (reference sequence). In nucleotides, the CDR3 is TGTGCCAGTAGTATTCGTTTGAACACTGAAGCTTTCTTT. Protein: CASSIRLNTEAFF.

The V gene is TRBV7-2, the J gene TRBJ1-4; D is possibly TRBD1 (5 bases). Germline V lookup: CDR1 SGHTA, CDR2 FQGNSA. Trimming shortened V by 3 bases and J by 3 bases, and 11 bases separated the two germline ends. CDR3 length equals 15 residues. CDR3 residues: CASSFQPGPNEKLFF. In DNA, the CDR3 is TGTGCCAGCAGCTTCCAACCAGGGCCTAATGAAAAACTGTTTTTT.